The clone carrying this T cell receptor (beta chain) occurred once. The table came from immunoSEQ multiplex PCR; TCRdb's copy has only in-frame clones and leaves some out. The data hold 40,000 to 65,000 clones, with approximately 92% observed a single time. Germline V CDR1 and CDR2: KGHSH, LQKENI. The CDR3 covers 18 residues. V lost 2 bases to trimming and J lost 1 base, with 20 bases between them. This record belongs to a study of T cell changes during pregnancy in multiple sclerosis. The sequences come from CD4+ T cells from peripheral blood mononuclear cells, collected in the third trimester of pregnancy. The clonotype was recovered from a female donor with multiple sclerosis, enrolled in a pregnancy study. V usage is TRBV18 and J usage is TRBJ1-1, with D perhaps TRBD1 (5 bases). For the CDR3, the DNA is TGTGCCAGCTCACCAAGATGGGCCGGGGGAAAGGGGAACACTGAAGCTTTCTTT. Translation: CASSPRWAGGKGNTEAFF.